Presented here are 13 T cell receptor beta chains from one specimen sequenced in a study of response to subunit inactivated influenza vaccine. TCRdb re-called the RT-PCR reads with MiXCR, one entry per CDR3 protein. This table holds 530,000 or so distinct CDR3 sequences, 25% found once. Sequencing used CD4+ T cells sorted from PBMCs, obtained around 5 days after vaccination. These receptors originate from a man aged 50 to 59 who received an inactivated influenza vaccine.

This clonotype was counted a few times. The chain couples TRBV7-2 to TRBJ2-1, with 12 nucleotides matching TRBD2. Germline V gene lookup returns CDR1 SGHTA and CDR2 FQGNSA. The CDR3 has 18 amino acids. V shed 4 bases, J shed 5 bases, and the junction held 12 bases outside the gene matches. CDR3 residues: CASSSRAMTSGSHNEQFF. CDR3 in DNA: TGTGCCAGCAGCTCTAGGGCCATGACTAGCGGGAGCCACAATGAGCAGTTCTTC.

This clonotype was seen a handful of times. In DNA form, the CDR3 reads TGTGCCATCAGCTCTCCATCTCTCACAGATACGCAGTATTTT. Encoded protein: CAISSPSLTDTQYF. The V call is TRBV10-3, the J call TRBJ2-3, with D hard to call. The CDR3 runs to 14 residues. CDR1 ENHRY and CDR2 SYGVKD come from the germline V gene. The germline V and J ends were trimmed by 6 bases and 2 bases, with 12 bases remaining between them.

The chain is built from TRBV12-3 or TRBV12-4 and TRBJ2-5, with TRBD1 matching over 11 bases. There are 15 residues in the CDR3. Germline trimming cut 6 bases from V and 5 bases from J; bases unmatched to any gene: 8. The CDR3 DNA is TGTGCCAGCAGCCCGGACAGGGGGCGATTTGAGACCCAGTACTTC. The encoded protein is CASSPDRGRFETQYF.

The genes are TRBV24-1 and TRBJ2-1; TRBD1 agrees at 7 bases. V shed 4 bases, J shed 8 bases, and the junction held 13 bases outside the gene matches. Germline loops: CDR1 KGHDR, CDR2 SFDVKD. The CDR3 has 16 amino acids. CDR3 bases: TGTGCCACCAGTGACCCCGGGACAGACGGTAACTATGAGCAGTTCTTC. It encodes CATSDPGTDGNYEQFF.

This clonotype has only a few counts. The chain employs TRBV5-1 and TRBJ2-7; 10 bases line up with TRBD1. CDR1 and CDR2 (germline): SGHRS, YFSETQ. CDR3 length equals 15 residues. V lost 1 base to trimming and J lost 3 bases; unmatched junction nucleotides: 4. The CDR3 DNA reads as TGCGCCAGCAGCTTGCTGGGACAGGGGAACTACGAGCAGTACTTC. Protein product: CASSLLGQGNYEQYF.

This clonotype appeared a few times. V is TRBV4-3 and J is TRBJ2-7, with D possibly TRBD1 on 6 matching bases. The germline V gene has CDR1 LGHNA and CDR2 YSLEER. The CDR3 sequence is 13 residues long. The V end lost 0 bases, the J end lost 7 bases, and 10 bases lay between the germline ends. This CDR3 is CASSQDQTGEQYF. The CDR3 DNA follows: TGCGCCAGCAGCCAAGACCAAACAGGGGAGCAGTACTTC.

The chain links TRBV10-3 to TRBJ1-5, with unresolved D. Trimming removed 4 bases from V and 1 base from J, with 8 bases in between. The germline CDR1 and CDR2 sequences are ENHRY and SYGVKD. The CDR3 consists of 14 residues. In nucleotides, the CDR3 is TGTGCCATCAGTGTAACAGAGAGCAATCAGCCCCAGCATTTT. This gives the protein CAISVTESNQPQHF.

The chain has TRBV24-1 and TRBJ2-3; 12 bases fit TRBD2. Germline CDR1 is KGHDR and CDR2 is SFDVKD. The CDR3 spans 21 residues. With 9 bases clipped from V and 1 base from J, the junction kept 22 bases outside the gene matches. CDR3 nucleotide sequence: TGTGCCACCTTTGATTACCCGGTCGCTAGCGGGAGGGCCGGGGGCACAGATACGCAGTATTTT. Translation gives CATFDYPVASGRAGGTDTQYF.

This clonotype has ten or more counts. This chain connects TRBV13 to TRBJ2-7, with TRBD2 matching 11 bases. This CDR3 is built from 15 residues. The ends lost 5 bases at V and 1 base at J; junction bases unmatched: 4. From germline, CDR1 is PRHDT and CDR2 FYEKMQ (reference sequence). The CDR3 DNA reads TGTGCCAGCAGCACCCGACTAGCGGGGTCCTACGAGCAGTACTTC. The encoded protein is CASSTRLAGSYEQYF.

The genes are TRBV5-6 and TRBJ2-1; 10 bases are shared with TRBD2. V shed 5 bases and J 6 bases; nucleotides not matched to a gene: 8. The germline CDR1 and CDR2 sequences are SGHDT and YYEEEE. CDR3 length: 15 residues. The CDR3, as DNA: TGTGCCAGCAGGAAAACCGGGACTAGCGTCAATGAGCAGTTCTTC. This translates into CASRKTGTSVNEQFF.

This chain joins TRBV29-1 and TRBJ2-7; 10 positions match TRBD2. Germline CDR1 reads SQVTM; CDR2 reads ANQGSEA. The ends lost 7 bases at V and 4 bases at J; junction bases unmatched: 4. The length of the CDR3 is 12 residues. CDR3 nucleotide sequence: TGCAGCGCCACTAGCGGGGCTTACGAGCAGTACTTC. Translation gives CSATSGAYEQYF.

This clonotype has only a few counts. The chain recombines TRBV20-1 with TRBJ2-5, with 8 positions matching TRBD2. The ends lost 5 bases at V and 4 bases at J; junction bases unmatched: 12. Germline CDR1 reads DFQATT; CDR2 reads SNEGSKA (reference sequence). The CDR3 sequence is 15 residues long. The CDR3 loop reads CSAGGLAGAIETQYF. The CDR3 coding sequence is TGCAGTGCTGGCGGGCTAGCGGGTGCCATAGAGACCCAGTACTTC.

The chain combines TRBV29-1 with TRBJ2-7, with D uncertain. CDR3 size: 12 residues. Germline values: CDR1 SQVTM, CDR2 ANQGSEA. The ends were cut back, 0 bases at V and 5 bases at J, with 8 bases in the middle. CDR3 sequence: CSVEESRNEQYF. CDR3 nucleotides: TGCAGCGTTGAAGAATCCAGGAACGAGCAGTACTTC.